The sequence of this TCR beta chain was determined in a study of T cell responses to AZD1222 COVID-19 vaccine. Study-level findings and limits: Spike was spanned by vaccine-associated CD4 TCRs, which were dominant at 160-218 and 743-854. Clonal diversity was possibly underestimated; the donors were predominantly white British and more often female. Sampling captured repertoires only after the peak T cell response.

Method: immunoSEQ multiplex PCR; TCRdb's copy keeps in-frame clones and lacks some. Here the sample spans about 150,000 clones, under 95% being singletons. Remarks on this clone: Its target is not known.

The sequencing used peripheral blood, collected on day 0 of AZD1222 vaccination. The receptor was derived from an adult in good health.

This CDR3 is CASSQATPMNTEAFF. CDR3 sequence (DNA): TGTGCCAGCAGCCAAGCGACTCCTATGAACACTGAAGCTTTCTTT. The J gene is TRBJ1-1, the V gene TRBV3-1 (or the pseudogene TRBV3-2), with D uncertain. Trimming cost V 1 base and J 0 bases, with 9 bases left between them. The CDR3 runs to 15 residues. CDR1 LGHDT and CDR2 YNNKEL come from the germline V gene (reference sequence).